This T cell receptor (beta chain) originates from a study of CD8 T cells in Susac syndrome. Random-hexamer reverse transcription was applied to roughly 0.45 to 1 ug RNA. In TCRdb, the immunoSEQ multiplex PCR reads were re-called with MiXCR into one record per CDR3 protein. This sample yields fewer than 70,000 distinct CDR3 sequences, of which roughly 94% are seen a single time; about 0.22% belongs to the top ten. Bulk CD8+ and CD4+ cells came from magnetic negative isolation; CD8+ TEMRA by FACS. Looked up from germline, CDR1 is SNHLY and CDR2 is FYNNEI. CDR3 length: 12 residues. V was pared by 9 bases and J by 2 bases, with 11 bases between.

The TCR sequence derives from a human donor in good health. The V call is TRBV2, the J call TRBJ2-7, with D perhaps TRBD1 (5 bases). The sample consisted of CD8+ T cells from PBMCs. The CDR3 spells CARGNRTYEQYF. For the CDR3, the DNA is TGTGCCAGAGGGAACAGGACCTACGAGCAGTACTTC. Together with reference TRBV2 and TRBJ2-7, the CDR3 gives the full variable domain: EPEVTQTPSHQVTQMGQEVILRCVPISNHLYFYWYRQILGQKVEFLVSFYNNEISEKSEIFDDQFSVERPDGSNFTLKIRSTKLEDSAMYFCARGNRTYEQYFGPGTRLTVT.